This TCR beta chain was recorded in a study of shared clonotypes between healthy human individuals. General study points: Non-shared clonotypes displayed generation probabilities falling below those of clonotypes present in all four donors.

Everyone who donated was a Caucasian adult who lived in Nashville, Tennessee. Assay: immunoSEQ multiplex PCR; the TCRdb copy retains only in-frame clones and omits some. Of 850,000 to 1,200,000 clones listed, about 75% are singletons. The CDR3 consists of 14 residues. Germline CDR1 and CDR2: MNHEY and SVGAGI. Trimming pared 5 bases from V and 5 bases from J, leaving 13 bases between. On this clone: Its specificity is unknown.

The clonotype comes from a man aged 18 to 35 in good health. The sequenced material came from memory CD4+ T cells sorted from blood. Documented subset: CD45RA-negative fraction. The chain combines TRBV6-5 with TRBJ1-5; perhaps TRBD1 as D (6 bases). DNA of the CDR3: TGTGCCAGCAGTACAGGGAAGGGGGATCAGCCCCAGCATTTT. It is translated as CASSTGKGDQPQHF.